These 15 T cell receptor beta chains share one sample of origin, sequenced in a study of T cell responses to AZD1222 COVID-19 vaccine. Measured with immunoSEQ multiplex PCR; TCRdb has only the in-frame clones, and not every one. The profile shows 65,000 to 100,000 clones, approximately 80% of them singletons. The sample here was peripheral blood, taken on day 0 of AZD1222 vaccination. Receptor source: an adult in good health.

This rearrangement joins TRBV13 to TRBJ2-3, with 7 bases fitting TRBD1. Losses at the gene ends were 11 bases for V and 1 base for J; bases not matched to a gene: 6. There are 13 residues in the CDR3. Germline assignment: CDR1 PRHDT and CDR2 FYEKMQ (reference sequence). The CDR3 protein is CAGHRGGTDTQYF. The CDR3 DNA is TGTGCCGGCCACAGGGGAGGCACAGATACGCAGTATTTT. Combining the CDR3 with reference TRBV13 and TRBJ2-3 gives the whole variable domain AAGVIQSPRHLIKEKRETATLKCYPIPRHDTVYWYQQGPGQDPQFLISFYEKMQSDKGSIPDRFSAQQFSDYHSELNMSSLELGDSALYFCAGHRGGTDTQYFGPGTRLTVL.

The V and J genes are TRBV15 and TRBJ1-2; 10 bases are a match to TRBD1. V dropped 0 bases and J dropped 7; count of bases not matched to a gene: 2. The germline V gene has CDR1 LNHNV and CDR2 YYDKDF (reference sequence). This CDR3 has 14 residues. This chain's CDR3 is CATSREGTGVGYTF. Here the CDR3 DNA reads TGTGCCACCAGCAGAGAGGGGACAGGGGTTGGCTACACCTTC. Full variable domain (rest looked up from reference TRBV15 and TRBJ1-2): DAMVIQNPRYQVTQFGKPVTLSCSQTLNHNVMYWYQQKSSQAPKLLFHYYDKDFNNEADTPDNFQSRRPNTSFCFLDIRSPGLGDTAMYLCATSREGTGVGYTFGSGTRLTVV.

V is TRBV6-5 and J is TRBJ2-3, with 7 bases lining up with TRBD1. This CDR3 contains 15 residues. From germline, CDR1 is MNHEY and CDR2 SVGAGI. V was clipped by 5 bases and J by 3 bases; unmatched bases: 8. CDR3 DNA: TGTGCCAGCAGTCCGAAGGGGGCAGGGACAGATACGCAGTATTTT. Translated: CASSPKGAGTDTQYF.

This clone was seen only once. The chain combines TRBV3-1 (or the pseudogene TRBV3-2) with TRBJ1-6, with a tentative D call TRBD1 (6 bases). The CDR3 extends over 13 amino acids. V was shortened by 4 bases and J by 9 bases, with 10 bases between the two germline ends. CDR1 is LGHDT, CDR2 YNNKEL, per germline (reference sequence). The CDR3 sequence: CASSPPGASPLHF. CDR3 nucleotides: TGTGCCAGCAGCCCCCCGGGGGCTTCACCCCTCCACTTT.

The rearrangement joins TRBV7-9 to TRBJ1-1; no definite D call. CDR1 and CDR2 (germline): SEHNR, FQNEAQ (reference sequence). Trimming took off 5 bases at V and 0 bases at J, with 19 bases between the two ends. The CDR3 is 17 amino acids. The CDR3 bases are TGTGCCAGCAGCACAAGCACTTCTTGGACGGTGAACACTGAAGCTTTCTTT. Protein product: CASSTSTSWTVNTEAFF.

The rearrangement uses TRBV5-1 and TRBJ1-2; possible D gene TRBD1, 5 bases. Germline V gene lookup returns CDR1 SGHRS and CDR2 YFSETQ. CDR3 length: 16 amino acids. Trimming took off 3 bases at V and 7 bases at J, with 22 bases between the two ends. The DNA for the CDR3 is TGCGCCAGCAGCTCAAGGGACGCCAGCCGAACGGGTGGCTACACCTTC. It is translated as CASSSRDASRTGGYTF. Supplemented by reference TRBV5-1 and TRBJ1-2, the full variable domain reads KAGVTQTPRYLIKTRGQQVTLSCSPISGHRSVSWYQQTPGQGLQFLFEYFSETQRNKGNFPGRFSGRQFSNSRSEMNVSTLELGDSALYLCASSSRDASRTGGYTFGSGTRLTVV.

The genes are TRBV5-4 and TRBJ1-4; TRBD1 agrees at 7 bases. CDR3 length: 16 amino acids. The V segment lost 6 bases and the J segment 4 bases; nucleotides outside the gene matches: 12. Germline CDR1 SGHNT, CDR2 YYREEE (reference sequence). CDR3 bases: TGTGCCAGCACCTCCAGGGGGGCCGGAGATAATGAAAAACTGTTTTTT. Amino acid sequence: CASTSRGAGDNEKLFF.

CDR3 region: CASSQTLGQGEEVYGYTF. The CDR3 DNA sequence: TGTGCCAGCAGCCAAACCCTCGGACAGGGGGAGGAGGTCTATGGCTACACCTTC. V gene TRBV3-1 (or the pseudogene TRBV3-2) combines with J gene TRBJ1-2, with 10 bases matching TRBD1. Unmatched junction bases numbered 13, after V lost 2 bases and J lost 4 bases. Germline V gene lookup returns CDR1 LGHDT and CDR2 YNNKEL (reference sequence). CDR3 length: 18 residues.

The V call is TRBV30, the J call TRBJ1-2; D unresolved. Germline V gene data show CDR1 as GTSNPN and CDR2 as SVGIG (reference sequence). Between the trimmed V and J ends, which lost 0 bases and 6 bases, there was a span of 11 bases. The CDR3 loop spans 13 amino acids. The chain's CDR3 is CAWSVLRWDGYTF. In nucleotides, the CDR3 is TGTGCCTGGAGTGTACTAAGGTGGGATGGCTACACCTTC.

V usage is TRBV28 and J usage is TRBJ1-3, with 8 positions matching TRBD1. Trimming took 5 bases from V and 4 from J; bases not matched to a gene: 13. There are 17 residues in the CDR3. Per germline, CDR1 MDHEN and CDR2 SYDVKM. CDR3 protein: CASSPRTGTPRGNTIYF. The CDR3 region has the DNA TGTGCCAGCAGTCCGAGGACAGGGACGCCTAGGGGAAACACCATATATTTT.

The chain employs TRBV5-6 and TRBJ1-3; D may be TRBD1 (5 bases). The CDR3 runs 14 residues. The germline V gene has CDR1 SGHDT and CDR2 YYEEEE. The V gene lost 0 bases and the J gene lost 4 bases, with 8 bases spanning the gap. CDR3 coding DNA: TGTGCCAGCAGCTTGGGACAGAGGGGAAACACCATATATTTT. Translated, it gives CASSLGQRGNTIYF.

The chain employs TRBV9 and TRBJ2-2; D is tentatively TRBD1 or TRBD2 (5 bases each). From germline, CDR1 is SGDLS and CDR2 YYNGEE. The V end was cut by 4 bases, the J end by 1 base, with 17 bases between. The CDR3 consists of 17 residues. The CDR3 DNA reads as TGTGCCAGCAGCCCATCTAGGGACCGGTGGAACACCGGGGAGCTGTTTTTT. Amino acids: CASSPSRDRWNTGELFF.

J is TRBJ2-1 and V is TRBV7-9; D not resolved. Germline V lookup: CDR1 SEHNR, CDR2 FQNEAQ (reference sequence). Between the trimmed V and J ends, which lost 2 bases and 8 bases, there was a span of 7 bases. The CDR3 sequence is 12 residues long. The DNA for the CDR3 is TGTGCCAGCAGCTTATCTGGCTATGAGCAGTTCTTC. Translated, it gives CASSLSGYEQFF.

V gene TRBV7-8 combines with J gene TRBJ2-2; D might be TRBD1 (6 bases). Germline CDR1 is SGHVS and CDR2 is FQNEAQ. V was clipped by 3 bases and J by 2 bases, with 16 bases between them. This CDR3 contains 17 residues. The CDR3 here is CASSLGRGGQNTGELFF. CDR3 bases: TGTGCCAGCAGCTTGGGCAGGGGCGGGCAAAACACCGGGGAGCTGTTTTTT. Full variable domain (remainder filled in from reference TRBV7-8 and TRBJ2-2): GAGVSQSPRYKVAKRGQDVALRCDPISGHVSLFWYQQALGQGPEFLTYFQNEAQLDKSGLPSDRFFAERPEGSVSTLKIQRTQQEDSAVYLCASSLGRGGQNTGELFFGEGSRLTVL.

This sequence joins TRBV12-3 or TRBV12-4 and TRBJ2-1, with D perhaps matching TRBD1 (6 bases). V lost 6 bases to trimming and J lost 16 bases, with 19 bases between them. This CDR3 is 12 amino acids long. The CDR3 sequence: CASSPLTGREFF. In DNA, the CDR3 is TGTGCCAGCAGCCCCTTGACAGGCCGGGAATTCTTC.